This TCR beta chain was identified in a study of yellow fever vaccine responses in identical twins. Study findings and constraints: Twins' vaccine T cell responses reportedly seemed partly convergent and partly personalized.

TCRdb re-called the RT-PCR reads with MiXCR, one entry per CDR3 protein. The sample carries approximately 9,500 distinct CDR3 sequences, around four fifths recorded once. On this clonotype itself: Its antigen is not known.

This CDR3 is built from 15 residues. Germline CDR1 MGHDK, CDR2 SYGVNS. The V segment lost 4 bases and the J segment 3 bases; nucleotides outside the gene matches: 7. This clonotype was obtained from a young woman who received the yellow fever vaccine. This sample comprised T cells from blood (PBMCs), unsorted or a sorted subset (not recorded which), obtained before or after yellow fever vaccination (not recorded which). The chain couples TRBV25-1 to TRBJ2-7, with 9 positions matching TRBD2. The CDR3 bases are TGTGCCAGCAGTGTAAAGCGGGAGGCCAACTACGAGCAGTACTTC. Its translation: CASSVKREANYEQYF.